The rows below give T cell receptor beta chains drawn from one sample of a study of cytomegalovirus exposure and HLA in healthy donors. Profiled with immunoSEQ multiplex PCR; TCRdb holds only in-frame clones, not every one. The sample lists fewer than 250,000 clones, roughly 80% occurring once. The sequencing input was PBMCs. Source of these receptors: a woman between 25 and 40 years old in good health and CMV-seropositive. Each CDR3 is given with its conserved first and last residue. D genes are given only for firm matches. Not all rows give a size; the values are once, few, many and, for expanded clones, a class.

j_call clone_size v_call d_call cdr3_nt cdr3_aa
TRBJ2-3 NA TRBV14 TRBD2 TGTGCCAGCAGCTTTGGTTTAGCGGGAGGTATCTCTACGCAGTATTTT CASSFGLAGGISTQYF
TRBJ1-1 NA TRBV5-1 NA TGCGCCAGCGCCTCTATGGGGGGGACCAACACTGAAGCTTTCTTT CASASMGGTNTEAFF
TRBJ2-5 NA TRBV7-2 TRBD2 TGTGCCAGCAGCGGTAGCGGGGGCCGGGAAGAGACCCAGTACTTC CASSGSGGREETQYF
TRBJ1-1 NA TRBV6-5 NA TGTGCCAGCAGTCCAGGGGACGCCCGCCGCACTGAAGCTTTCTTT CASSPGDARRTEAFF
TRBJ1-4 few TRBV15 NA TGTGCCACCAGCAGAGAGGCAGGGTGGAATGAAAAACTGTTTTTT CATSREAGWNEKLFF
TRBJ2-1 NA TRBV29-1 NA TGCAGCGTAGGTCCCCAGCGGTCCTCCTACAATGAGCAGTTCTTC CSVGPQRSSYNEQFF
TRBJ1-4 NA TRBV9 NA TGTGCCAGCAGCCCCCAGGTGTACCCGGATGAAAAACTGTTTTTT CASSPQVYPDEKLFF
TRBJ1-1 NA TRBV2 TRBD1 TGTGCCAGCAGTGAATTGAGGGCAGGGGGCACTGAAGCTTTCTTT CASSELRAGGTEAFF
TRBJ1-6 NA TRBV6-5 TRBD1 TGTGCCAGCAGCTACGGGACAGGGGGCATTAATTCACCCCTCCACTTT CASSYGTGGINSPLHF
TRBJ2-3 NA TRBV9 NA TGTGCCAGCAGCGTAGCTCAAGGAGATCTCACAGATACGCAGTATTTT CASSVAQGDLTDTQYF
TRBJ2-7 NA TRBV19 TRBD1 TGTGCCAGTAGTATAATCCCGCCCCGGACAGGGGGCAGCTATGAGCAGTACTTC CASSIIPPRTGGSYEQYF
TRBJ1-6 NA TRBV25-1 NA TGTGCCAGCAGTGAATCCGGGGGGTCCTATAATTCACCCCTCCACTTT CASSESGGSYNSPLHF
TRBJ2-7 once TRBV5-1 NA TGCGCCAGCAGCTTGATAAGCGGTCACGAGCAGTACTTC CASSLISGHEQYF
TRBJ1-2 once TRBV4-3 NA TGCGCCAGCAGCCGGACAGTGGAGACCTTCTATGGCTACACCTTC CASSRTVETFYGYTF
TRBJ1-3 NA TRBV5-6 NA TGTGCCAGCAGAGTGGGGGGTAGTGGAAACACCATATATTTT CASRVGGSGNTIYF
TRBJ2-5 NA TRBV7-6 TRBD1 TGTGCCAGCAGCCTGAATCTTAGGACAGGGGGACAAGAGACCCAGTACTTC CASSLNLRTGGQETQYF
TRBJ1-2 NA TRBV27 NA TGTGCCAGCAGTAAAGCGGGCCTCGGCCCTGGCTATGGCTACACCTTC CASSKAGLGPGYGYTF
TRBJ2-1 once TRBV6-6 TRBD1 TGTGCCAGCAACCCAGGGGGCCCACACAATGAGCAGTTCTTC CASNPGGPHNEQFF
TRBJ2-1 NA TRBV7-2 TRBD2 TGTGCCAGCAGCTGGACCGGGACTAGCGGGGGCCAACGTCCCAATGAGCAGTTCTTC CASSWTGTSGGQRPNEQFF
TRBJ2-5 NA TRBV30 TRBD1 TGTGCCTGGGGCAGGACAGGGGGCCAAGAGACCCAGTACTTC CAWGRTGGQETQYF
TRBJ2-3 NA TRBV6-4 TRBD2 TGTGCCAGCAGTGCCAGACCCCCACTAGCGGGCTTCACAGATACGCAGTATTTT CASSARPPLAGFTDTQYF
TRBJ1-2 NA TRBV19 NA TGTGCCAGTAGAAACGCAGGGGCGCTAAACTATGGCTACACCTTC CASRNAGALNYGYTF
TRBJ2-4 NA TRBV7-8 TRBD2 TGTGCCAGCAGCTTAGTGCTAGCGGGAGGCCTTGGGAACATTCAGTACTTC CASSLVLAGGLGNIQYF
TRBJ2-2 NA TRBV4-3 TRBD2 TGCGCCAGCAGCCTTTTGGGACTAAGAAACACCGGGGAGCTGTTTTTT CASSLLGLRNTGELFF
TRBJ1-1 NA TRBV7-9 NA TGTGCCAGCAGCTTAGAGAGGGGAGGGATCGCTTTCTTT CASSLERGGIAFF
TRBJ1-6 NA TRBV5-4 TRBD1 TGTGCCAGCAGCCCGACCGGGACAGGCAATTCACCCCTCCACTTT CASSPTGTGNSPLHF
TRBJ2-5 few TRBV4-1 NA TGCGCCAGCAGCGGTCAGGAGGGAGAGACCCAGTACTTC CASSGQEGETQYF
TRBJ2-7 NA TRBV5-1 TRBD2 TGCGCCAGCAGCTTGGGGGGGCGGGAGGCTCACTACGAGCAGTACTTC CASSLGGREAHYEQYF
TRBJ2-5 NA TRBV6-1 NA TGTGCCAGCAGTGTTCAGCGCTTGCAAGAGACCCAGTACTTC CASSVQRLQETQYF
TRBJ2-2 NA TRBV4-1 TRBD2 TGCGCCAGCAGCCGTCTCCCGGCGGGAGGGGCCGGGGAGCTGTTTTTT CASSRLPAGGAGELFF
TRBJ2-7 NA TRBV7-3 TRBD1 TGTGCCAGCAGCCCAGAGACAGGGGACGAGCAGTACTTC CASSPETGDEQYF
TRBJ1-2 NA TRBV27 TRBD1 TGTGCCAGCAGTTGGGACAGAAACTATGGCTACACCTTC CASSWDRNYGYTF
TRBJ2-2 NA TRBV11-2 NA TGTGCCAGCAGCCCTACTCGGAGGGTGAACACCGGGGAGCTGTTTTTT CASSPTRRVNTGELFF
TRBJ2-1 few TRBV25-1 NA TGTGCCAGCAGTGACAGGAACAATGAGCAGTTCTTC CASSDRNNEQFF
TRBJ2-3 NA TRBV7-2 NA TGTGCCAGCAGCGATAGGCCCACGGGGAGAGATACGCAGTATTTT CASSDRPTGRDTQYF
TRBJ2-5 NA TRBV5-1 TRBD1 TGCGCCAGCAGCTTGGGGGCAGGGGGCTCATGGGAGACCCAGTACTTC CASSLGAGGSWETQYF
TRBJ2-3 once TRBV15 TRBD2 TGTGCCACCAGCAGAGGGGGCAGCGGGGGCTTCGTAGTTTTTTATTTT CATSRGGSGGFVVFYF
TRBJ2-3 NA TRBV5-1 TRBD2 TGCGCCAGCAGCTTGGGTATAGCGGGGGGTTCAGATACGCAGTATTTT CASSLGIAGGSDTQYF
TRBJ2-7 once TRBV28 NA TGTGCCAGCAGCACAGGGTCACGGGAGCAGTACTTC CASSTGSREQYF
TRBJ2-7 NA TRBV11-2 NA TGTGCCAGCAGCTTAGAAGGGGCATCCTACGAGCAGTACTTC CASSLEGASYEQYF
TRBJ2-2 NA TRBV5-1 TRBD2 TGCGCCAGCAGCCCCAGAGGGCTAGCGGGAGGGCCGACCGGGGAGCTGTTTTTT CASSPRGLAGGPTGELFF
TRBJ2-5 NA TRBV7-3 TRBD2 TGTGCCAGTAGTAGCGGGCGCCAAGAGACCCAGTACTTC CASSSGRQETQYF
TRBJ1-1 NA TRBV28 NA TGTGCCAGCAACCCCTACAGGGAAGGAGTCACTGAAGCTTTCTTT CASNPYREGVTEAFF
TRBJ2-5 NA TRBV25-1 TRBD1 TGTGCCAGCAGTAGGTCGAACAGGGGTTGGAGCAAGGAGACCCAGTACTTC CASSRSNRGWSKETQYF
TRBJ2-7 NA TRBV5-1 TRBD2 TGCGCCAGCAGCTTGGTGGTAGCGGGTACCTACGAGCAGTACTTC CASSLVVAGTYEQYF
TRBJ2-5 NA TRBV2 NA TGTGCCAGCAAGGGGCCGGAGACCCAGTACTTC CASKGPETQYF
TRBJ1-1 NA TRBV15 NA TGTGCCACTGGTCGAACAATGAACACTGAAGCTTTCTTT CATGRTMNTEAFF
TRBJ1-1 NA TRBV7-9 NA TGTGCCAGCAGCCCTTCCGGGGGGACGAACACTGAAGCTTTCTTT CASSPSGGTNTEAFF
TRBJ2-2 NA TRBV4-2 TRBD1 TGTGCCAGCAGCCAAGATCGGGACAGGCGTCCTAGGACCGGGGAGCTGTTTTTT CASSQDRDRRPRTGELFF
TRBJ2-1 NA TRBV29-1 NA TGCAGCGTCCAGAGGGGGGGTGAGCAGTTCTTC CSVQRGGEQFF